The TCR beta chain under discussion was sequenced for a study of cytomegalovirus exposure and HLA in healthy donors. CDR1 is SGHRS, CDR2 YFSETQ, per germline. The CDR3 consists of 13 residues. V was pared by 2 bases and J by 4 bases, with 2 bases of the junction left unmatched. Whole-study findings and limits: First-cohort TCR clusters were later found to tend to co-occur in the roughly 110 validation repertoires. In vitro data verified three CMV-associated chains as specific for CMV antigens.

On this clone: The antigen is unknown.

The donors were members of the roughly 130-subject validation cohort (separate from the roughly 670-subject first cohort). Profiled with immunoSEQ multiplex PCR; TCRdb holds only in-frame clones, not every one. Of fewer than 120,000 clones in the sample, more than 70% were seen once. Sequencing was done on a sample of PBMCs. The source is a woman younger than 35 in good health and CMV-seronegative. This chain joins TRBV5-1 and TRBJ2-5, with TRBD2 identical over 7 bases. In DNA form, the CDR3 reads TGCGCCAGCAGCTTCGGCGGGAGAGAGACCCAGTACTTC. Protein product: CASSFGGRETQYF.